Listed below are T cell receptor beta chains from one sample, sequenced in a study of blood T cell repertoires in COVID-19. Repertoires were generated with immunoSEQ multiplex PCR, while TCRdb's copy carries only in-frame clones and drops some. Of roughly 99,000 clones listed, around 88% were seen once; the top ten hold 5.5% to 8%. What was sequenced was peripheral blood. These receptor sequences come from a man aged 50 to 59 with active or convalescent COVID-19. The CDR3 runs from the conserved cysteine through the conserved F or W. The order of the fields is CDR3 protein, CDR3 DNA, D gene, J gene, clone size, V gene. D genes are given only for firm matches. Clone size is given for some rows only: seen once, a few or many times, or a class if the clone is expanded.

CASSDDRVWYEQYF | TGTGCCAGCAGTGACGACAGGGTTTGGTACGAGCAGTACTTC | TRBD1 | TRBJ2-7 | NA | TRBV25-1
CASRPTGFTEAFF | TGTGCCAGCCGCCCGACAGGGTTCACTGAAGCTTTCTTT | TRBD1 | TRBJ1-1 | NA | TRBV5-8
CASSLFTGSNYGYTF | TGTGCCAGCAGTTTATTCACAGGGTCTAACTATGGCTACACCTTC | NA | TRBJ1-2 | NA | TRBV28
CASSPTGGTETQYF | TGTGCCAGCAGCCCGACAGGGGGCACAGAGACCCAGTACTTC | TRBD1 | TRBJ2-5 | NA | TRBV3-1/TRBV3-2
CASSLPLAGALTYEQYF | TGTGCCAGCAGCTTGCCTCTAGCGGGAGCCCTTACCTACGAGCAGTACTTC | TRBD2 | TRBJ2-7 | NA | TRBV7-9
CASSRTGQQQPQHF | TGTGCCAGCAGCCGGACAGGGCAACAGCAGCCCCAGCATTTT | TRBD1 | TRBJ1-5 | NA | TRBV7-2
CASSELAGGPPYNEQFF | TGTGCCAGCAGTGAACTAGCGGGAGGGCCTCCCTACAATGAGCAGTTCTTC | TRBD2 | TRBJ2-1 | NA | TRBV2
CASSQDPRPYEQYF | TGCGCCAGCAGCCAAGACCCTAGACCCTACGAGCAGTACTTC | NA | TRBJ2-7 | NA | TRBV4-3
CASSVGGLAGLGDEQYF | TGTGCCAGCAGCGTAGGGGGACTAGCGGGTTTAGGAGACGAGCAGTACTTC | TRBD2 | TRBJ2-7 | NA | TRBV4-2
CASSRGSRAEQPQHF | TGTGCCAGTAGTCGGGGATCGAGGGCGGAACAGCCCCAGCATTTT | NA | TRBJ1-5 | NA | TRBV19
CASSSVGGAKNEQFF | TGCGCCAGCAGCTCTGTTGGGGGCGCGAAGAATGAGCAGTTCTTC | NA | TRBJ2-1 | NA | TRBV5-1
CASSFPQEFNQPQHF | TGTGCCAGCAGTTTTCCACAGGAATTCAATCAGCCCCAGCATTTT | NA | TRBJ1-5 | NA | TRBV28
CASSLEGSGRRRSYNEQFF | TGCGCCAGCAGCTTGGAAGGTAGCGGGAGGCGTAGGTCCTACAATGAGCAGTTCTTC | TRBD2 | TRBJ2-1 | few | TRBV5-1